This TCR beta chain was identified in a study of T cell repertoires in cytomegalovirus infection. Background on the study: A matching HLA type, together with CMV infection, was signaled by public TCR beta signatures. Study results and limitations: Summed frequency of public TCR beta families distinguished CMV carriers with the relevant HLA.

Trimming left V 4 bases short and J 6 bases short, with 16 bases between. This CDR3 has 15 residues. TCRdb fed the reads into MiXCR, producing one record per CDR3 protein. The table has approximately 630,000 distinct CDR3 sequences, more than 20% seen once. This clonotype was picked up many times. Its antigen is as yet unknown. Sequencing was carried out using CD8+ T cells from PBMCs. The TCR sequence derives from a human donor in good health (CMV status not recorded). Some clones in this sample may be carry-over from other donors' samples. V is TRBV12-3 or TRBV12-4 and J is TRBJ1-5; no clear D. Written as DNA, the CDR3 is TGTGCCAGCAGTTCCTCCGGCGGTTTCCCTCAGCCCCAGCATTTT. Translation: CASSSSGGFPQPQHF.